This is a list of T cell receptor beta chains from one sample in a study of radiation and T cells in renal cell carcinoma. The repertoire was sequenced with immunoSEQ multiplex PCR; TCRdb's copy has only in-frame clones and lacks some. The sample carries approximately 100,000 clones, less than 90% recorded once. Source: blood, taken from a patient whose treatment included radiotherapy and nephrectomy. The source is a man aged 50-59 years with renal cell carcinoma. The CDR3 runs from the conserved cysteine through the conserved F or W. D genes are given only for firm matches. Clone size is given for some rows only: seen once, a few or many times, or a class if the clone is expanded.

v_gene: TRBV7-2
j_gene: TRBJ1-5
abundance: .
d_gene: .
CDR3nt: TGTGCCAGCAGTCCAGGGTATAGCAATCAGCCCCAGCATTTT
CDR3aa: CASSPGYSNQPQHF

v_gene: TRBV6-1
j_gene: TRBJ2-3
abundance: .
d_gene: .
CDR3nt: TGTGCCAGCAGTGAAGCCAGACCCTCATTTTATACGCAGTATTTT
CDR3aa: CASSEARPSFYTQYF

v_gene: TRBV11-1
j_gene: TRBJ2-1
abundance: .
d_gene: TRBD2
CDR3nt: TGTGCCAGCAGCTCGACTAGCGGGGCTGGCGATGAGCAGTTCTTC
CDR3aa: CASSSTSGAGDEQFF

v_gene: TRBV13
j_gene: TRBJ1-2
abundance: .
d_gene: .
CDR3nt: TGTGCCAGCAGCTTAGGGGGGAACCGGGACCACCCATATGGCTACACCTTC
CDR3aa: CASSLGGNRDHPYGYTF

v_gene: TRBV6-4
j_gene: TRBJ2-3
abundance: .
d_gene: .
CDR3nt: TGTGCCAGCAGTGGCTCCCGAGTGGATACGCAGTATTTT
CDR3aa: CASSGSRVDTQYF

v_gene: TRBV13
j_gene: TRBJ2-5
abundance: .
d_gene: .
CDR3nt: TGTGCCAGCAGCTGGAGGTGGGGCGGAGAGACCCAGTACTTC
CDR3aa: CASSWRWGGETQYF

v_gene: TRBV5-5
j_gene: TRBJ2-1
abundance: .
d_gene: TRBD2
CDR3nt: TGTGCCAGCAGCGGCGCCATGTCTAGCGGGACCTACAATGAGCAGTTCTTC
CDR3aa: CASSGAMSSGTYNEQFF

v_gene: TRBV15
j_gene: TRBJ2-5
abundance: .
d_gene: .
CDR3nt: TGTGCCACCAGCAGAGAGGGCCTCCAAGAGACCCAGTACTTC
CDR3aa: CATSREGLQETQYF

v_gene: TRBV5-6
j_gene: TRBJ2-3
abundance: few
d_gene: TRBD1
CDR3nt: TGTGCCAGCAGCTTACGTGGGGGACAGAGCACAGATACGCAGTATTTT
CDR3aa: CASSLRGGQSTDTQYF

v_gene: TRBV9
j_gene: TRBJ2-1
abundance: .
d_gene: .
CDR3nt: TGTGCCAGCAGCGTAGAGCGGTGGGTCTACAATGAGCAGTTCTTC
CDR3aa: CASSVERWVYNEQFF

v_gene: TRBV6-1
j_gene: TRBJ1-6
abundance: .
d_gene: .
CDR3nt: TGTGCCAGCAGTGTAGCAGCGAGCTCCTATAATTCACCCCTCCACTTT
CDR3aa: CASSVAASSYNSPLHF

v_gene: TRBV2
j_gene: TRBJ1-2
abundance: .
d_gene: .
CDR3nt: TGTGCCAGCGGCTTGGTCGGAGCTAATGGCTACACCTTC
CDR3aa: CASGLVGANGYTF

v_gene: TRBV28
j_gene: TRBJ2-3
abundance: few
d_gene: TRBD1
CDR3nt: TGTGCCAGCAGCAGGACAGGGGGTTATACCTACTATGGTAGCACAGATACGCAGTATTTT
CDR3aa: CASSRTGGYTYYGSTDTQYF

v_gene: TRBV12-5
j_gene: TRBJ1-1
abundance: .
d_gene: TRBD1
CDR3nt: TGTGCTAGTGGTACGGACAGGGGTCCTGAAGCTTTCTTT
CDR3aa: CASGTDRGPEAFF

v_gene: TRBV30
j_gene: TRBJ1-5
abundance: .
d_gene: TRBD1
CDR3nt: TGTGCCTGGAGTTCCGGGACAGGGGTTAGTGGCAATCAGCCCCAGCATTTT
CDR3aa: CAWSSGTGVSGNQPQHF

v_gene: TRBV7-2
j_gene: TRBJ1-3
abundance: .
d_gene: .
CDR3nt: TGTGCCAGCAGCTTAACGGGCCTCCACTCAAACACCATATATTTT
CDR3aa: CASSLTGLHSNTIYF

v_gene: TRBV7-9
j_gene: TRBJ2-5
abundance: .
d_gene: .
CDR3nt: TGTGCCAGCAGCTTAGGGTCCTTTCTTGGGGAGACCCAGTACTTC
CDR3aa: CASSLGSFLGETQYF

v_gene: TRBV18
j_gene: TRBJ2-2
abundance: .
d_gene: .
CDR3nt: TGTGCCAGCTCACCCGACAGCCTAATGAACACCGGGGAGCTGTTTTTT
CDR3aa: CASSPDSLMNTGELFF

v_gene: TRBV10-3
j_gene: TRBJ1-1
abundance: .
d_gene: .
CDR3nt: TGTGCCATCAGTGGTAAGACCTTGTTCACTGAAGCTTTCTTT
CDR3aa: CAISGKTLFTEAFF

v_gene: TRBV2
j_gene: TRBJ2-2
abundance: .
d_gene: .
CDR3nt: TGTGCCAGCAAGGAACTAGCGAACACCGGGGAGCTGTTTTTT
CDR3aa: CASKELANTGELFF

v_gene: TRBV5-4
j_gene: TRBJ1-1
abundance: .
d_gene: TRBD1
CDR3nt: TGTGCCAGCAGCTTGCCTCAGGGGGCGGGGAACACTGAAGCTTTCTTT
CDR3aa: CASSLPQGAGNTEAFF

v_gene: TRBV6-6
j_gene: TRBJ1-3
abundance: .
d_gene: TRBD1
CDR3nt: TGTGCCAGCAAGGGGACAGGGGATGGAAACACCATATATTTT
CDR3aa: CASKGTGDGNTIYF

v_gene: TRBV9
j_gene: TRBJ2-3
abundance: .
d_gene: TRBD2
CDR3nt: TGTGCCAGCAGCGGTAGCGGGGCCGGGGCAGATACGCAGTATTTT
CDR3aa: CASSGSGAGADTQYF

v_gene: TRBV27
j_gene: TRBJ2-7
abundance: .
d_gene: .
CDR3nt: TGTGCCAGCAGTATAAATATGGACTCCGTTTCAAGGCAGTACTTC
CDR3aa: CASSINMDSVSRQYF

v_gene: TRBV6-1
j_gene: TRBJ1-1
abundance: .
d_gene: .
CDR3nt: TGTGCCAGCAGTGAAGGTTTACGGATGAACACTGAAGCTTTCTTT
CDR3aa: CASSEGLRMNTEAFF

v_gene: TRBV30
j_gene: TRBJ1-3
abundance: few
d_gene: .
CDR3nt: TGTGCCTGGAGTTCTGGAAACACCATATATTTT
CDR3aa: CAWSSGNTIYF

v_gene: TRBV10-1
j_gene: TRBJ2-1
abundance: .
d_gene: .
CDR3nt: TGCGCCAGCAGTGAACAGGGAGATGAGCAGTTCTTC
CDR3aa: CASSEQGDEQFF

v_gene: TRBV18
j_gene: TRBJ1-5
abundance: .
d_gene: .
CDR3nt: TGTGCCAGCTCACCTGTCGGGATGGGCATTGGGAGCAATCAGCCCCAGCATTTT
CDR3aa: CASSPVGMGIGSNQPQHF

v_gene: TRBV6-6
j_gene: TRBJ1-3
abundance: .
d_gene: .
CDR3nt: TGTGCCAGCAGTTACGGGTCTTTAGCTGGAAACACCATATATTTT
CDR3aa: CASSYGSLAGNTIYF

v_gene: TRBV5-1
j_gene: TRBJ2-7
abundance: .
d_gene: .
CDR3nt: TGCGCCAGCAGCCCCCTGCGCCTAGTAGCCGACGAGCAGTACTTC
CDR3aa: CASSPLRLVADEQYF

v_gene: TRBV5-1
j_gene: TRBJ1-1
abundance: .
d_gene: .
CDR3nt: TGCGCCAGCAGCTTGTTAACAGCACTGAACACTGAAGCTTTCTTT
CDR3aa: CASSLLTALNTEAFF

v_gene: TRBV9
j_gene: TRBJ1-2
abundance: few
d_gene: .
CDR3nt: TGTGCCAGCAGCGTAGTAGGTGAACGCGGCTACACCTTC
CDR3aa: CASSVVGERGYTF

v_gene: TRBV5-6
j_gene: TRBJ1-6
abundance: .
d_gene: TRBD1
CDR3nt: TGTGCCAGCAGCCCCGGACAGGTTAATTCACCCCTCCACTTT
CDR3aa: CASSPGQVNSPLHF

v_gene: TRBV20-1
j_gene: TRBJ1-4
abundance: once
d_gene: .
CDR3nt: TGCAGTGCTAGCGACGAAAAACTGTTTTTT
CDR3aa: CSASDEKLFF

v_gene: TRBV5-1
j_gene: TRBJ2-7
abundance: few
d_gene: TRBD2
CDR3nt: TGCGCCAGCAGCTTGGATATGCCTAGCGGGAGCTACGAGCAGTACTTC
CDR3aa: CASSLDMPSGSYEQYF

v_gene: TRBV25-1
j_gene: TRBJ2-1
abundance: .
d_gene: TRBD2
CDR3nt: TGTGCCAGCAGTGCGCGGGAGAGGCAGTTCTTC
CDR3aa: CASSARERQFF

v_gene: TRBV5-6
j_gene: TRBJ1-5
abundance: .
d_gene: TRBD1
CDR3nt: TGTGCCAGAATCCGGGACAGCCCAGACCTCAATCAGCCCCAGCATTTT
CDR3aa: CARIRDSPDLNQPQHF

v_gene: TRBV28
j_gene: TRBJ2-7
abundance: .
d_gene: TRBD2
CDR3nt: TGTGCCAGCAGTTTCCTGCTAGGGGCGGGAGGGAGCTACGAGCAGTACTTC
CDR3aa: CASSFLLGAGGSYEQYF

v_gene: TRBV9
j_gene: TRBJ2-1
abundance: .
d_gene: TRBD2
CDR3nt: TGTGCCAGCAGCGTAAGCGGGAGGGACAATGAGCAGTTCTTC
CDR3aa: CASSVSGRDNEQFF

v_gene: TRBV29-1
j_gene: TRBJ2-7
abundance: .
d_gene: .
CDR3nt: TGCAGCGTTGAAGCCGGTAGCTCCAGCTACGAGCAGTACTTC
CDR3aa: CSVEAGSSSYEQYF

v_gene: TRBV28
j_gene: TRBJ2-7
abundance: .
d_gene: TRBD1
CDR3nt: TGTGCCAGCAGTTTAGAGGCAGGGGGCTACGAGCAGTACTTC
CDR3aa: CASSLEAGGYEQYF

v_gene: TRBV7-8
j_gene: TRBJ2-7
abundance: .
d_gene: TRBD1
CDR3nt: TGTGCCAGCAGCTCGCGACCGGACAGGGCCGCCTACGAGCAGTACTTC
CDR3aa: CASSSRPDRAAYEQYF

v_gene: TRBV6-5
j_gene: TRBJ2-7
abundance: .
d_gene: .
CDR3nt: TGTGCCAGCAGTCTGGCGAGGGAAGTGTACGAGCAGTACTTC
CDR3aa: CASSLAREVYEQYF

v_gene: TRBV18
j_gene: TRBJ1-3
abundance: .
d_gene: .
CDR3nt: TGTGCCAGCTCACCTGGGACACCGGACTCTGGAAACACCATATATTTT
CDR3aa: CASSPGTPDSGNTIYF

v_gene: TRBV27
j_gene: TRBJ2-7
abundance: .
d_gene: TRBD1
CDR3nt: TGTGCCAGCAGTCGTGGACAGGGCGTTCTCTACGAGCAGTACTTC
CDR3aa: CASSRGQGVLYEQYF

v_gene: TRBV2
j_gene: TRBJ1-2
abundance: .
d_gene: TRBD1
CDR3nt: TGTGCCAGCAGTCTCCGGACAGGGTCGGGCTATGGCTACACCTTC
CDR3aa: CASSLRTGSGYGYTF

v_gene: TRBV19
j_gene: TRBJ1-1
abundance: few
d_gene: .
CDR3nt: TGTGCCAGTAGTCCCGGACAGACCTCAGCTTTCTTT
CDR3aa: CASSPGQTSAFF

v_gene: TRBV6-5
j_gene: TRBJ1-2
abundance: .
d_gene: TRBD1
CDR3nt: TGTGCCACCTTGGACAGGAAAGCTAACTATGGCTACACCTTC
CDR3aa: CATLDRKANYGYTF

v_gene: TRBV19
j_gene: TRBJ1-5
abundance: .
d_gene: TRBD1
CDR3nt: TGTGCCAGTAGTCCGAGCCGGACAGGCTCGGATCAGCCCCAGCATTTT
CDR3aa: CASSPSRTGSDQPQHF

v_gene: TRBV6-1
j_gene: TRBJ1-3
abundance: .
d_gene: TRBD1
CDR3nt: TGTGCCAGCATCGACAGGGGGCACGGAAACACCATATATTTT
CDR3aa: CASIDRGHGNTIYF

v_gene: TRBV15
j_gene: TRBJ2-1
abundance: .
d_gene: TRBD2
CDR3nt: TGTGCCTCGGGACTAGCGGGGGTTTTGAATGAGCAGTTCTTC
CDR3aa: CASGLAGVLNEQFF

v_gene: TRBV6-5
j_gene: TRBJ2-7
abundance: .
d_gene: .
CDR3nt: TGTGCCAGCAGTCAAGGACGCCACGAGCAGTACTTC
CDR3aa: CASSQGRHEQYF